This T cell receptor (beta chain) was obtained from a study of blood T cell repertoires in COVID-19. Overall study: Sites in the United States, Italy and Spain provided acute and convalescent COVID-19 samples. PBMCs, B-cell-depleted T cells, or T cells were the source of the cDNA or gDNA that made up the material.

As originally analysed: Amplified reference gene primers provided the basis for estimating nucleated cell counts. Generated by immunoSEQ multiplex PCR, the TCRdb table keeps only in-frame clones and is missing some. The V and J calls and the clone size are those of that table, but D and trimming were determined from the DNA. Seen here are approximately 270,000 clones, approximately 83% observed once, and the top ten hold about 9%. Germline CDR1 reads LGHDT; CDR2 reads YNNKEL (reference sequence). Deletions cut 1 base from V and 11 bases from J, with 17 bases between. This CDR3 has 15 amino acids. The sequence derives from a man aged 80 or over with acute or convalescent COVID-19. The V and J genes are TRBV3-1 (or the pseudogene TRBV3-2) and TRBJ1-4; TRBD1 might be the D (5 bases). Sequencing used peripheral blood. CDR3 protein: CASSQVRGDEKKLFF. CDR3 nucleotide sequence: TGTGCCAGCAGCCAAGTCCGGGGGGATGAAAAGAAACTGTTTTTT.